This T cell receptor (beta chain) was retrieved from a study of shared clonotypes between healthy human individuals (dated by TCRdb to about 2020). Background on the whole study: The cohort comprised two women and a few men aged 18 to 49 years. Per donor, three plates each were used for CD4 naive and CD4 memory, two for CD8 naive, and one for CD8 memory. The study deeply sequenced blood TCR repertoires of roughly five healthy adults to estimate repertoire size and the extent of clonotype sharing between individuals. Different laboratories and diverse techniques were used to prepare libraries and sequence TCR repertoires, to increase sequencing depth and limit assay-specific biases. Per donor, leukapheresis produced somewhere between about 0.94 and 10 billion PBMCs. Results the study describes overall, beyond this receptor: Incomplete sequencing was indicated by rarefaction of sorted-subset datasets, despite the large sequencing depth. Sampling was restricted to blood, and TCR repertoires in tissue are likely to differ from TCR repertoires in blood. Larger estimated clonotype richness was generally found for naive subsets than for memory subsets. The genetic and exposure-history diversity represented was limited by the small number of donors. Compared with non-shared clonotypes, the clonotypes found in all four sorted-subset donors had higher generation probabilities. About 5% of naive CD4, 3% to 4% of naive CD8, approximately 2% of memory CD4, and about 0.4% of memory CD8 clonotypes were shared across several donors. Based on pairwise subsampling, the degree of clonotype sharing among donors was expected to be affected by sequencing depth.

Germline trimming amounts to 6 bases on V and 5 bases on J, with 6 as the count of junction bases outside the gene matches. There are 14 amino acids in the CDR3, from cysteine to phenylalanine inclusive. Left in the record is the CDR3 DNA by itself, 42 bases read in frame from the first base. CDR1 and CDR2 were assigned from the germline V gene as MRHNA and SNTAGT. The donors were healthy, HIV-negative adults with no recently reported acute infections or vaccinations. All donors were Caucasian adults living in Nashville, Tennessee, USA. CD4+ T cells were enriched by magnetic negative selection, after which naive cells were positively selected on CD45RA and the negative fraction was taken as the memory subset. After blood collection by leukapheresis, PBMCs were isolated using Ficoll-Histopaque density gradient centrifugation and then cryopreserved in the vapor phase of liquid nitrogen. Purity and quantity of every magnetically sorted T cell population were checked by analytical flow cytometry. Genomic DNA was isolated from every sorted fraction and measured by UV absorbance on a Nanodrop 2000c.

TCR CDR3 regions were amplified from genomic DNA by multiplex PCR using the deep immunoSEQ assay. Genomic DNA extracted from each cell subset was distributed evenly over all wells of several immunoSEQ 96-well plates, and each plate served as one replicate. For sorted subsets, roughly 200 ng of genomic DNA, equivalent to around 30,000 T cell genomes, went into each replicate PCR. Purified libraries were measured with a Qubit 3.0 fluorometer, size-checked on a Bioanalyzer 2100, and measured again with the KAPA Library Quantification kit. Every immunoSEQ 96-well plate was sequenced on a separate single-read 150-cycle Illumina NextSeq 550 flow cell. Concerning the study's data processing: Because the immunoSEQ output held only junctional sequences and lacked quality scores, the filtering could not match the filtering applied to full-length reads. Sequences were annotated with PyIR, a Python wrapper for IgBLAST v1.9, using IMGT germline references to assign V/J genes and CDR3. Reads were filtered out if the reads had weak V/J assignments (E-value above 1e-6), no CDR3, stop codons, out-of-frame junctions, or ambiguous translated residues. A V3J clonotype was defined by an identical inferred V gene, J gene, and CDR3 amino acid sequence. Percentage overlap between repertoires was calculated by dividing the number of shared unique clonotypes by the size of the smaller repertoire. RTK rarefaction, the Chao1 estimator, and Recon v2.1 estimates of unobserved clonotypes were used to assess repertoire richness. Generation probabilities were computed with OLGA for all TCRbeta clonotypes obtained by the gDNA method from four donors. TCRdb took this table from immuneACCESS and kept in-frame rearrangements with V and J called. Such tables lack part of the clones; where checked against another copy, unresolved V genes explain under half of the gap, and the rest is unexplained. V, J and clone size are taken as reported in that table, and D and trimming were inferred from the DNA itself. For this sample there are some 1,600,000 clones; approximately 98% appear just once. The ten largest clones capture 0.4% to 0.55% of the sample.

Of note for this clone: There is no known antigen for this receptor. Nothing much larger sits one base from this clone, and base qualities are not available.

Sequenced sample: naive CD4+ T cells sorted from blood. The sample's cell subset or site, from its label and the paper: CD45RA+ positively selected. Recombination joined TRBV6-4 with TRBJ2-1, and TRBD1 matches 8 of the central bases. This TCR came from a man aged 30 to 45 in good health. The bases are TGTGCCAGCAGCACCCGGACAGGGAACAATGAGCAGTTCTTC. Its amino acids are CASSTRTGNNEQFF.